This TCR beta chain originates from a study of radiotherapy plus CTLA-4 blockade in lung cancer. Regarding the study as a whole: Interferon-beta, together with early blood T cell clone dynamics, reportedly best predicted response.

Germline CDR1 SGHVS, CDR2 FNYEAQ. This CDR3 is 17 amino acids long. Trimming stripped 4 bases from V and 4 bases from J, with 17 bases between. Sequencing used immunoSEQ multiplex PCR; TCRdb keeps in-frame clones, though not all of them. The sample holds 65,000 to 85,000 clones, just under 75% seen once. Details on this clone: Its antigen is not known.

The material was peripheral blood, obtained from a patient treated with radiotherapy plus ipilimumab. This receptor was taken from a human donor with non-small cell lung cancer whose response to radiotherapy plus ipilimumab could not be evaluated. The chain couples TRBV7-6 to TRBJ2-6, with a weak D call TRBD1 (6 bases). CDR3 sequence reads: CASSSGQFVVGANVLTF. For the CDR3, the DNA is TGTGCCAGCAGCTCCGGACAGTTTGTAGTGGGGGCCAACGTCCTGACTTTC.